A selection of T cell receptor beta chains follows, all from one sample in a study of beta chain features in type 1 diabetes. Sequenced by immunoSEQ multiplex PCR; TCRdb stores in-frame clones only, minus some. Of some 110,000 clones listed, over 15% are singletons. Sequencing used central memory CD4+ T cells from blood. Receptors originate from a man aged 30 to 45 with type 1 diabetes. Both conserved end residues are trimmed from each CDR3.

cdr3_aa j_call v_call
ASSNYNYGYT TRBJ1-2 TRBV5-6
SAGQTQQETQY TRBJ2-5 TRBV29-1
ASSPGSLDSRFNEKLF TRBJ1-4 TRBV9
ASSLVPLDTQY TRBJ2-3 TRBV7-8
ASSLQGQGLGEQY TRBJ2-7 TRBV7-6
ASSGGTSGSDTQY TRBJ2-3 TRBV5-1
ASRRGDTPSTDTQY TRBJ2-3 TRBV25-1
SAPPRGADTQY TRBJ2-3 TRBV29-1
AWSVRAGGSPLH TRBJ1-6 TRBV30
SVALQAQNTEAF TRBJ1-1 TRBV29-1
SVQIPGLADPSTDTQY TRBJ2-3 TRBV29-1
ASSYVSPGGRNEQF TRBJ2-1 TRBV6-5
ASSPYGQGNTEAF TRBJ1-1 TRBV18
ASSPRGGETQY TRBJ2-5 TRBV7-2
SCRTDYNSPLH TRBJ1-6 TRBV29-1
ASSNDRDEQY TRBJ2-7 TRBV5-5
ASSLLWNEQF TRBJ2-1 TRBV28
ASKEGDVSTEAF TRBJ1-1 TRBV6-5
ASSDLTSGGSYEQY TRBJ2-7 TRBV25-1
ASSYSGGETQY TRBJ2-5 TRBV6-6
ASSLAQNQETQY TRBJ2-5 TRBV5-8
ASSSFGSNTGELF TRBJ2-2 TRBV5-1
ASSPSGTSVGEQF TRBJ2-1 TRBV6-8
ASSSRVLTEAF TRBJ1-1 TRBV5-1
ASQRGSGNNIQY TRBJ2-4 TRBV6-4
ASSLRDREYEQY TRBJ2-7 TRBV13
ASTQGGSNTGELF TRBJ2-2 TRBV5-1
ASSFLGLYNEQF TRBJ2-1 TRBV7-9
ASSSSGSEKLF TRBJ1-4 TRBV7-6
ASSSRGGETQY TRBJ2-5 TRBV7-9
ASSNTPGVSYEQY TRBJ2-7 TRBV21-1
ASSLVAGEIGDTQY TRBJ2-3 TRBV7-2
ASSVVPLAGSTDTQY TRBJ2-3 TRBV9
ASRPTGVGEQF TRBJ2-1 TRBV7-6
ASSFGQGSYEQY TRBJ2-7 TRBV5-1
ASSLTGTADYEQY TRBJ2-7 TRBV7-6
SVQRSYEAF TRBJ1-1 TRBV29-1
ASSGDRGHGYT TRBJ1-2 TRBV7-9
ASTTWVGETQY TRBJ2-5 TRBV7-2
ASSKETGWYEQF TRBJ2-1 TRBV21-1
ASSPGGSENQPQH TRBJ1-5 TRBV9
ASKQGSSTDTQY TRBJ2-3 TRBV2
ASSSAGTEETQY TRBJ2-5 TRBV7-3
ASSFGAGGPRGTDTQY TRBJ2-3 TRBV5-4
ASSLLGYEQY TRBJ2-7 TRBV28
ASSSPGADGANVLT TRBJ2-6 TRBV10-3
AWRGPGTGGNTIY TRBJ1-3 TRBV30
ASSHAQGNYGYT TRBJ1-2 TRBV4-3
ASSLDGTSSYEQY TRBJ2-7 TRBV7-2
ASSQRTSGTDTQY TRBJ2-3 TRBV4-3
ASSYGQGGSPLH TRBJ1-6 TRBV6-5
ASSLFGEGYT TRBJ1-2 TRBV5-6
AWSAGIGPQH TRBJ1-5 TRBV30